Listed below are T cell receptor beta chains from one sample, sequenced in a study of glioma-infiltrating T cells. Each CDR3 protein is one row after TCRdb ran MiXCR on the multiplex PCR reads. Seen here are more than 95,000 distinct CDR3 sequences, roughly 25% observed once, and the top ten hold about 16%. Sequenced input: glioma tissue, nonneoplastic brain tissue, or PBMCs (not recorded which). These TCRs come from a human donor with low-grade glioma or glioblastoma, undergoing nonglioma brain surgery, or in good health (not recorded which). The CDR3 runs from the conserved cysteine through the conserved F or W. The D gene is left open where the match is weak. Some rows have no size entry. The others give once, few or many, or a class for an expanded clone.

CSARRGAPSYEQYF	TGCAGTGCCAGACGCGGGGCCCCCTCCTACGAGCAGTACTTC	14	NA	TRBV20-1	TRBJ2-7	many
CSARDWVASGSYEQYF	TGCAGTGCTAGAGATTGGGTGGCTAGCGGGAGCTACGAGCAGTACTTC	16	TRBD2	TRBV20-1	TRBJ2-7	many
CASSPNADRRYGYTF	TGTGCCAGCTCACCCAACGCAGACAGGAGATATGGCTACACCTTC	15	NA	TRBV18	TRBJ1-2	NA
CASSDRDRGRSEQFF	TGTGCCAGCAGCGACCGGGACAGGGGGCGGTCTGAGCAGTTCTTC	15	TRBD1	TRBV5-6	TRBJ2-1	NA
CASSLERLDTDTQYF	TGTGCCAGCAGCTTGGAGCGACTAGACACAGATACGCAGTATTTT	15	NA	TRBV5-6	TRBJ2-3	many
CASSLLSGIAGGGSDTQYF	TGTGCCAGCAGCTTACTTTCTGGAATAGCGGGAGGAGGATCAGATACGCAGTATTTT	19	TRBD2	TRBV7-2	TRBJ2-3	NA
CSDILAGVTDMQYF	TGCAGTGATATACTAGCGGGAGTGACAGATATGCAGTATTTT	14	TRBD2	TRBV20-1	TRBJ2-3	NA
CSARPSGSIYEQYF	TGCAGTGCTAGGCCTAGCGGGAGTATCTACGAGCAGTACTTC	14	TRBD2	TRBV20-1	TRBJ2-7	NA
CASSGPLDRGETQYF	TGTGCCAGCAGTGGGCCCCTGGACAGGGGAGAGACCCAATACTTC	15	TRBD1	TRBV6-6	TRBJ2-5	NA
CASSINSPGETQYF	TGTGCCAGTAGTATTAATTCCCCTGGGGAGACCCAGTACTTC	14	NA	TRBV19	TRBJ2-5	many
CASSQDGLDTQYF	TGTGCCAGCAGCCAAGATGGTTTAGATACGCAGTATTTT	13	NA	TRBV4-2	TRBJ2-3	many
CASSQDPGQGITMWEQFF	TGCGCCAGCAGCCAGGACCCCGGACAGGGGATTACAATGTGGGAGCAGTTCTTC	18	TRBD1	TRBV4-3	TRBJ2-1	many
CASSLQGAGQPQHF	TGTGCCAGCAGTCTACAGGGGGCCGGTCAGCCCCAGCATTTT	14	TRBD1	TRBV12-3/TRBV12-4	TRBJ1-5	many
CASSLALAGGPETQYF	TGTGCCAGCAGCTTAGCTTTAGCGGGAGGGCCGGAGACCCAGTACTTC	16	TRBD2	TRBV7-8	TRBJ2-5	NA
CASTLRRGSYGYTF	TGTGCCAGCACCCTACGCAGGGGGTCCTATGGCTACACCTTC	14	TRBD1	TRBV6-1	TRBJ1-2	many
CASSLTLTGTYEQYF	TGTGCCAGCAGCCTTACCTTGACAGGGACCTACGAGCAGTACTTC	15	TRBD1	TRBV7-2	TRBJ2-7	many
CASSLGENSPLHF	TGTGCCAGCAGCCTCGGAGAGAATTCACCCCTCCACTTT	13	NA	TRBV6-2/TRBV6-3	TRBJ1-6	NA
CSASLAADTDTQYF	TGCAGTGCTAGCCTAGCGGCCGACACAGATACGCAGTATTTT	14	TRBD2	TRBV20-1	TRBJ2-3	many
CSGERGTWPSTDTQYF	TGCAGTGGGGAGAGAGGGACTTGGCCTAGCACAGATACGCAGTATTTT	16	NA	TRBV20-1	TRBJ2-3	many
CASSLVRVELFF	TGTGCCAGCAGTTTAGTAAGGGTGGAGCTGTTTTTT	12	NA	TRBV12-3/TRBV12-4	TRBJ2-2	many
CAWSQIARDTQYF	TGTGCCTGGAGTCAAATAGCTAGAGATACGCAGTATTTT	13	NA	TRBV30	TRBJ2-3	NA
CASSKDRGIADTQYF	TGTGCCAGCAGCAAAGACAGGGGGATTGCAGATACGCAGTATTTT	15	TRBD1	TRBV9	TRBJ2-3	many
CRAGGDTEAFF	TGCAGAGCAGGGGGCGATACTGAAGCTTTCTTT	11	TRBD1	TRBV20-1	TRBJ1-1	many
CASSLLRGRTLYGYNF	TGTGCCAGCAGCCTCCTAAGGGGGCGCACCCTCTATGGCTACAACTTC	16	TRBD1	TRBV11-2	TRBJ1-2	NA
CATSEMGQGYEQYF	TGTGCCACCAGTGAAATGGGACAGGGCTACGAGCAGTACTTC	14	TRBD1	TRBV24-1	TRBJ2-7	many
CASSMQGIIEQYF	TGTGCCAGCTCAATGCAGGGGATAATCGAGCAGTACTTC	13	NA	TRBV18	TRBJ2-7	many
CASSPQGQGARNEQYF	TGTGCCAGTAGTCCCCAAGGACAGGGGGCCAGGAACGAGCAGTACTTC	16	TRBD1	TRBV19	TRBJ2-7	many
CSARGTGSYEQYF	TGCAGTGCTAGAGGGACAGGTTCCTACGAGCAGTACTTC	13	TRBD1	TRBV20-1	TRBJ2-7	many
CASSAWGYQPQHF	TGTGCCAGCAGTGCATGGGGTTATCAGCCCCAGCATTTT	13	NA	TRBV2	TRBJ1-5	many
CASPPWAALPTPAEQFF	TGTGCCAGCCCGCCTTGGGCGGCATTACCCACACCCGCTGAGCAGTTCTTC	17	NA	TRBV28	TRBJ2-1	many
CATSDPGTGVANEQFF	TGTGCCACCAGTGATCCCGGGACTGGGGTCGCCAATGAGCAGTTCTTC	16	NA	TRBV24-1	TRBJ2-1	many
CASSPTEVTTYNEQFF	TGTGCCAGCAGCCCTACGGAGGTAACAACCTACAATGAGCAGTTCTTC	16	NA	TRBV7-8	TRBJ2-1	many
CASSAGWDRPYEQYF	TGTGCCAGCAGTGCCGGGTGGGACAGGCCATACGAGCAGTACTTC	15	TRBD1	TRBV6-1	TRBJ2-7	many
CASSLARGSWYEQYF	TGTGCCAGCAGTTTAGCCCGCGGGTCATGGTACGAGCAGTACTTC	15	NA	TRBV28	TRBJ2-7	many
CASSTMGQESYEQYF	TGTGCCAGCAGTACCATGGGACAGGAATCCTACGAGCAGTACTTC	15	TRBD1	TRBV28	TRBJ2-7	many
CAIQSQAEQFF	TGTGCCATACAATCTCAAGCTGAGCAGTTCTTC	11	NA	TRBV12-3/TRBV12-4	TRBJ2-1	NA
CATTDRAGDGYTF	TGTGCCACCACGGACAGGGCCGGCGATGGCTACACCTTC	13	TRBD1	TRBV19	TRBJ1-2	many